The rows below give T cell receptor beta chains drawn from one sample of a study of metastatic and nonmetastatic thyroid tumors. TCRdb reassembled clones from the PCR reads with MiXCR. Among 20,000 or so clones listed, 30% to 35% were seen once. Sequencing input: adjacent normal tissue. The receptors stem from a female donor with papillary thyroid cancer or a benign thyroid nodule (not recorded which). Some clones in this sample may be carry-over from other donors' samples. The CDR3 runs from the conserved cysteine through the conserved F or W. Each record gives: clone size, V gene, J gene, D gene, CDR3 DNA, CDR3 protein. A D gene is named only where the DNA matches it firmly. Size is stated for part of the rows, as once, few or many counts, or as a class when the clone is expanded.

-	TRBV2	TRBJ2-3	TRBD2	TGTGCCAGCAGTGAATTAGGACTAGCGGCCCCAGATACGCAGTATTTT	CASSELGLAAPDTQYF
-	TRBV7-9	TRBJ2-2	TRBD1	TGTGCCAGCAGCCCCCAGACAGGGTCCACCGGGGAGCTGTTTTTT	CASSPQTGSTGELFF
-	TRBV6-2/TRBV6-3	TRBJ2-7	-	TGTGCCAGCTGTCGTCGCGACACGGACACTGGATCATCCTACGAGCAGTACTTC	CASCRRDTDTGSSYEQYF
-	TRBV9	TRBJ2-1	-	TGTGCCAGCAGCGTTTTGTTAGGGCATTACAATGAGCAGTTCTTC	CASSVLLGHYNEQFF
-	TRBV29-1	TRBJ2-1	-	TGCAGCTTGAAAACAGGTATCTACAATGAGCAGTTCTTC	CSLKTGIYNEQFF
-	TRBV11-2	TRBJ2-1	-	TGTGCCAGCAGCTCCCTCGGGGCAGGAACGGGCAATGAGCAGTTCTTC	CASSSLGAGTGNEQFF
-	TRBV11-2	TRBJ1-1	-	TGTGCCAGCAGCCAGTGGGGGCGTTCTGAAGCTTTCTTT	CASSQWGRSEAFF
few	TRBV19	TRBJ2-1	-	TGTGCCAGTAGTACCACTAGTCGTAGGGAGCAGTTCTTC	CASSTTSRREQFF
-	TRBV10-3	TRBJ2-7	-	TGTGCCACCGGACCAGCCCGGGAGCAGTACTTC	CATGPAREQYF
many	TRBV9	TRBJ1-3	-	TGTCTTCTTGGGGGCCACGGGGCTTATCCTGGAAACACCATATATTTT	CLLGGHGAYPGNTIYF
once	TRBV11-2	TRBJ2-7	TRBD2	TGTGCCAGCAGCTTATACGCGGGAGGGCCCTACGAGCAGTACTTC	CASSLYAGGPYEQYF
few	TRBV20-1	TRBJ1-1	TRBD1	TGCAGTGCTAGGACGGTAAATACAGGGGGCACTGAAGCTTTCTTT	CSARTVNTGGTEAFF
few	TRBV28	TRBJ2-3	-	TGTGCCAGCAGTTTATCCAGCACAGATACGCAGTATTTT	CASSLSSTDTQYF
few	TRBV19	TRBJ2-7	-	TGTGCCAGTAGTTTTGGGGGCAACGAGCAGTACTTC	CASSFGGNEQYF
few	TRBV19	TRBJ1-2	-	TGTGCCAGTAGTATTGGGGGGCCTAACTATGGCTACACCTTC	CASSIGGPNYGYTF
-	TRBV20-1	TRBJ1-2	TRBD1	TGCAGTGCTACCGGGACAGGGTCCTATGGCTACACCTTC	CSATGTGSYGYTF
few	TRBV12-3/TRBV12-4	TRBJ2-3	TRBD2	TGTGCCAGCAGTTTACGCGGGAGGGCCCTGGATACGCAGTATTTT	CASSLRGRALDTQYF
once	TRBV24-1	TRBJ2-1	-	TGTGCCACCAGTGATAACCTAAGGGGTTCCGACTACAATGAGCAGTTCTTC	CATSDNLRGSDYNEQFF
-	TRBV11-2	TRBJ2-7	TRBD2	TGTGCCAGCAGCTTAACGGGAGGTGCGACCTACGAGCAGTACTTC	CASSLTGGATYEQYF
-	TRBV27	TRBJ2-7	TRBD1	TGTGCCAGCAGTTTAGACTGGGACAGGTTATACGAGCAGTACTTC	CASSLDWDRLYEQYF
few	TRBV6-1	TRBJ2-2	-	TGTGCCAGCAGTGAGTTTTCAGGGGGGGTCGGGGAGCTGTTTTTT	CASSEFSGGVGELFF
many	TRBV7-9	TRBJ1-4	-	TGTGCCAGCAGCTTCCACAGGGTTGGAAATGAAAAACTGTTTTTT	CASSFHRVGNEKLFF
-	TRBV11-3	TRBJ2-7	-	TGTGCCAGCAGCTCGAGAGAGAGCTCCTACGAGCAGTACTTC	CASSSRESSYEQYF
-	TRBV20-1	TRBJ2-1	TRBD1	TGCAGTGCTAGTACCGGGACAGGCACGAATGAGCAGTTCTTC	CSASTGTGTNEQFF
once	TRBV4-3	TRBJ2-7	-	TGCGCCAGCAGCCAAGGGCACAACTCCTACGAGCAGTACTTC	CASSQGHNSYEQYF